The rows below give T cell receptor beta chains drawn from one sample of a study of technical replicates of blood from a few donors. Clones were read by immunoSEQ multiplex PCR, and TCRdb kept only the in-frame ones, dropping some. The table has tens of thousands of clones, about 93% seen once. Specimen: T cells isolated from PBMCs. The receptors were sampled from a human donor in good health. Both conserved end residues are part of each CDR3. A D gene is named only where the DNA matches it firmly. Clone size appears in some rows only: once, few, many, or a class for an expanded clone.

TRBJ2-2,NA,14,TRBV11-3,NA,TGTGCCAGCAGCTCAGGACAGTACACCGGGGAGCTGTTTTTT,CASSSGQYTGELFF
TRBJ1-5,NA,17,TRBV4-2,NA,TGTGCCAGCAGCCAAGAATCCCGGACAGATAGCAATCAGCCCCAGCATTTT,CASSQESRTDSNQPQHF
TRBJ1-2,NA,15,TRBV27,TRBD1,TGTGCCAGCAGTGCAGCAGGGGGGTCTAACTATGGCTACACCTTC,CASSAAGGSNYGYTF
TRBJ1-4,NA,16,TRBV6-6,TRBD1,TGTGCCAGCAGTTCGGACAGGGAGATCGGAAGTGAAAAACTGTTTTTT,CASSSDREIGSEKLFF
TRBJ1-1,NA,15,TRBV27,NA,TGTGCCAGCAGTTATGTTGGCAGGGGTATTTTTGAAGCTTTCTTT,CASSYVGRGIFEAFF
TRBJ1-2,NA,15,TRBV6-5,NA,TGTGCCAGCAGTGGCGGGAATCTAAGGAACTATGGCTACACCTTC,CASSGGNLRNYGYTF
TRBJ2-5,NA,16,TRBV11-3,TRBD2,TGTGCCAGCAGCTTAGAGTCCCGGACTAGTCAGGGGACCCAGTACTTC,CASSLESRTSQGTQYF
TRBJ1-2,NA,13,TRBV28,TRBD1,TGTGCCAGCAGTCTCCCGACAGGGATTGGCTACACCTTC,CASSLPTGIGYTF
TRBJ1-2,NA,13,TRBV6-1,NA,TGTGCCACCGGAGTAACAGGGAACTATGGCTACACCTTC,CATGVTGNYGYTF
TRBJ2-5,NA,13,TRBV6-5,NA,TGTGCCGTGTGGGAGTCCATGACGGGGACCCAGTACTTC,CAVWESMTGTQYF
TRBJ1-2,NA,17,TRBV5-6,TRBD1,TGTGCCAGCAGCTTGGCGCATAGGGACAGGCTATCTATTAGCTACACCTTC,CASSLAHRDRLSISYTF
TRBJ2-3,NA,11,TRBV20-1,NA,TGCAGCGTAATATGGGAGGATACGCAGTATTTT,CSVIWEDTQYF
TRBJ2-2,NA,16,TRBV10-1,NA,TGCGCCAGCGGGATAACAGGGACTATGGGCACCGGGGAGCTGTTTTTT,CASGITGTMGTGELFF
TRBJ1-4,NA,16,TRBV11-3,NA,TGTGCCAGCAGCTTAATAGGCGGAGCAACTAATGAAAAACTGTTTTTT,CASSLIGGATNEKLFF
TRBJ2-2,NA,16,TRBV7-3,TRBD2,TGTGCCAGCAGCTTAAATTCGGGGGGGAACACCGGGGAGCTGTTTTTT,CASSLNSGGNTGELFF
TRBJ2-7,NA,15,TRBV4-3,TRBD1,TGCGCCAGCAGCCAAGGACAGGGCTCTACCTACGAGCAGTACTTC,CASSQGQGSTYEQYF
TRBJ2-7,NA,14,TRBV9,NA,TGTGCCAGCAGCGTAGGGGGGCGAGGGTACGAGCAGTACTTC,CASSVGGRGYEQYF
TRBJ1-5,NA,14,TRBV10-3,TRBD1,TGTGCCATCAGTAGGACAGGGGCGGAGCAGCCCCAGCATTTT,CAISRTGAEQPQHF
TRBJ2-5,NA,13,TRBV5-4,TRBD2,TGTGCCAGCAGCTTAGCGGGAGGAGAGACCCAGTACTTC,CASSLAGGETQYF
TRBJ1-1,NA,13,TRBV29-1,NA,TGCAGCGTTGAAGTAGGCGGGAACACTGAAGCTTTCTTT,CSVEVGGNTEAFF
TRBJ1-1,few,10,TRBV10-3,NA,TGTGCCATCAGCGACACTGAAGCTTTCTTT,CAISDTEAFF
TRBJ2-7,NA,15,TRBV2,NA,TGTGCCAGCAGACAGGGACACGGTAGCTCCTACGAGCAGTACTTC,CASRQGHGSSYEQYF
TRBJ2-3,NA,15,TRBV7-2,TRBD2,TGTGCCAGCAGCCCCGGACTAGCGAGAGGGGATACGCAGTATTTT,CASSPGLARGDTQYF
TRBJ1-2,NA,14,TRBV27,TRBD1,TGTGCCAGCAGTTTTGAGGGACAGGGATATGGCTACACCTTC,CASSFEGQGYGYTF
TRBJ2-1,NA,21,TRBV4-1,TRBD2,TGCGCCAGCAGCCGATTAGGCCTACTAGCGGGAGGCTTAAGCTCCTACAATGAGCAGTTCTTC,CASSRLGLLAGGLSSYNEQFF
TRBJ2-3,NA,16,TRBV5-8,TRBD1,TGTGCCAGCAGCTTAGGCCAGGGGGCATGGACAGATACGCAGTATTTT,CASSLGQGAWTDTQYF
TRBJ1-3,once,14,TRBV5-1,TRBD1,TGCGCCAGCAGCACGGACAGGGCTGGAAACACCATATATTTT,CASSTDRAGNTIYF
TRBJ2-7,NA,10,TRBV10-2,NA,TGCGCCAGCACTGGAGACGAGCAGTACTTC,CASTGDEQYF
TRBJ1-1,NA,13,TRBV30,NA,TGTGCCTGGAGTTGGAGGTTGGGTACTGAAGCTTTCTTT,CAWSWRLGTEAFF
TRBJ2-7,NA,14,TRBV29-1,TRBD2,TGCAGCGTTGGCCCGGGACTAGTGGAGGGCGAGCAGTACTTC,CSVGPGLVEGEQYF
TRBJ2-7,once,12,TRBV6-1,TRBD1,TGTGCCGGCGGGACAGGCTCCTACGAGCAGTACTTC,CAGGTGSYEQYF
TRBJ2-7,NA,12,TRBV6-5,NA,TGTGCCAGCATTGACAGCTCCTACGAGCAGTACTTC,CASIDSSYEQYF
TRBJ2-3,NA,14,TRBV6-1,NA,TGTGCCAGCCAAAGGGGGAGACTCGCAGATACGCAGTATTTT,CASQRGRLADTQYF
TRBJ2-5,once,15,TRBV25-1,TRBD1,TGTGCCAGCAGTGATACCGGGACAGAGCAAGAGACCCAGTACTTC,CASSDTGTEQETQYF
TRBJ2-7,NA,13,TRBV19,NA,TGTGCCAGTAGTCCGGGACTTGACTACGAGCAGTACTTC,CASSPGLDYEQYF
TRBJ2-7,NA,15,TRBV29-1,TRBD2,TGCAGCGTTGTTCGACTAGCGGGAGGATGGGACGAGCAGTACTTC,CSVVRLAGGWDEQYF
TRBJ1-1,NA,14,TRBV5-1,NA,TGCGCCAGCAGCACGAGACAGATGAACACTGAAGCTTTCTTT,CASSTRQMNTEAFF
TRBJ2-5,NA,14,TRBV7-8,NA,TGTGCCAGCAGCTTTATCGACAGTGAAGAGACCCAGTACTTC,CASSFIDSEETQYF
TRBJ2-7,NA,13,TRBV5-1,NA,TGCGCCAGCAGGAGCGGAACCTCCTACGAGCAGTACTTC,CASRSGTSYEQYF
TRBJ2-6,once,15,TRBV19,NA,TGTGCCAGTAATCAGGGCGCATACGGGGCCAACGTCCTGACTTTC,CASNQGAYGANVLTF